This T cell receptor (beta chain) was obtained from a study of CD8+CD57+ T cells in acquired aplastic anemia. For the study at large: When averaged, DNA from sorted CD4+ and CD8+ cells came to 3 to 4 ug.

The patients chosen for sequencing had shown expansion of CD8+CD57+ cells (detected by flow cytometry). The germline V and J ends were trimmed by 0 bases and 4 bases, with 15 bases remaining between them. CDR1 is LGHNA and CDR2 is YNFKEQ in the germline V gene. This CDR3 spans 17 amino acids. This clonotype was observed at least ten times. Genomic DNA provided the template from which TCR beta VDJ and CDR3 profiles were obtained. TCRdb called the reads again in MiXCR, with one record for every CDR3 protein. The sample shows 150,000 to 160,000 distinct CDR3 sequences, over 50% of them seen only once. Sequenced sample: sorted CD4+, CD8+, or CD8+CD57+ T cells (not recorded which) from PBMCs. The TCR sequence derives from a human donor with aplastic anemia. J is TRBJ2-2 and V is TRBV4-2, with D possibly TRBD2 on 7 matching bases. CDR3 sequence (DNA): TGTGCCAGCAGCCAAGATGGTCCGGGGGGCGCCACCGGGGAGCTGTTTTTT. As protein: CASSQDGPGGATGELFF.